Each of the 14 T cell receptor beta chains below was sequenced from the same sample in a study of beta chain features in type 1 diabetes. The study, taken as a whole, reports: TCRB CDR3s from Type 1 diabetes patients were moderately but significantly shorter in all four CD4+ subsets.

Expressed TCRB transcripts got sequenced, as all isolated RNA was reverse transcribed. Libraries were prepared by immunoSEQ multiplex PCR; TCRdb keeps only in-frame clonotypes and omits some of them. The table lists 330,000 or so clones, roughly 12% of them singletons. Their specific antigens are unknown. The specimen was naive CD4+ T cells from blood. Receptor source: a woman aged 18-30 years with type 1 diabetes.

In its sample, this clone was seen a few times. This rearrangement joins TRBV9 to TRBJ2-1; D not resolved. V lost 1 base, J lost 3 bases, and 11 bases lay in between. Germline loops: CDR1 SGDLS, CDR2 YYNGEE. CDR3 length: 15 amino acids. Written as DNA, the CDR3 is TGTGCCAGCAGCGTAACTCAGGTTAACTACAATGAGCAGTTCTTC. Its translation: CASSVTQVNYNEQFF.

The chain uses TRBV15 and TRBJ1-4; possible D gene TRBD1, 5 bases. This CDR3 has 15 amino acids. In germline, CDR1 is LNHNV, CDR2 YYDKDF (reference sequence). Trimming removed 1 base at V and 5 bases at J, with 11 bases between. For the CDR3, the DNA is TGTGCCACCAGCAGAGCAGGGCAGGGAAATGAAAAACTGTTTTTT. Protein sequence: CATSRAGQGNEKLFF.

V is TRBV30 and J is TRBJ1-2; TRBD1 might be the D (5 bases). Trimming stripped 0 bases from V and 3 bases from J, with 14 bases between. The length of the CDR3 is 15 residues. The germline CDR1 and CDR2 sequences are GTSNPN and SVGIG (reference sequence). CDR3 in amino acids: CAWSVNGQGHYGYTF. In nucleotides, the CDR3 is TGTGCCTGGAGTGTAAATGGGCAGGGCCACTATGGCTACACCTTC. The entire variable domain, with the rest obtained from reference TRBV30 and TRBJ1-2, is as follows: SQTIHQWPATLVQPVGSPLSLECTVEGTSNPNLYWYRQAAGRGLQLLFYSVGIGQISSEVPQNLSASRPQDRQFILSSKKLLLSDSGFYLCAWSVNGQGHYGYTFGSGTRLTVV.

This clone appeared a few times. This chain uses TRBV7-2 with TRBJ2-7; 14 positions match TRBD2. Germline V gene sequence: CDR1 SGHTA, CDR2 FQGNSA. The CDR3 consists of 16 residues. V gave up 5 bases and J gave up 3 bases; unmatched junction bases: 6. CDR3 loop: CASSRRGTSGSYEQYF. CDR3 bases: TGTGCCAGCAGCCGTCGGGGGACTAGCGGGAGCTACGAGCAGTACTTC.

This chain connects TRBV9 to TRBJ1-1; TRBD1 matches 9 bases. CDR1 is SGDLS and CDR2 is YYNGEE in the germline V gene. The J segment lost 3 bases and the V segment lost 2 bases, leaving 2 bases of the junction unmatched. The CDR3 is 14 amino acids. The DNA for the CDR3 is TGTGCCAGCAGCGTCGGGGACAGGGACACTGAAGCTTTCTTT. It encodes CASSVGDRDTEAFF. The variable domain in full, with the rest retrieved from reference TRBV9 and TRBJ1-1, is DSGVTQTPKHLITATGQRVTLRCSPRSGDLSVYWYQQSLDQGLQFLIQYYNGEERAKGNILERFSAQQFPDLHSELNLSSLELGDSALYFCASSVGDRDTEAFFGQGTRLTVV.

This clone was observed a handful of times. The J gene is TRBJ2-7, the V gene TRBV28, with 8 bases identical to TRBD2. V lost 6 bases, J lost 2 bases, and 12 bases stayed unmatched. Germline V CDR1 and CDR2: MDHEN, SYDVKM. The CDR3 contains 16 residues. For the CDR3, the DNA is TGTGCCAGCAGCCAATGGGATACTAGCGGCACCTACGAGCAGTACTTC. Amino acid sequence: CASSQWDTSGTYEQYF.

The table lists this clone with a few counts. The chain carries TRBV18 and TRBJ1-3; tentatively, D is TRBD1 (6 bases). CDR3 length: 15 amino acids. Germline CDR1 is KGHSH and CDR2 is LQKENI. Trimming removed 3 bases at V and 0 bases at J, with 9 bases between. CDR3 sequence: CASSPWDNSGNTIYF. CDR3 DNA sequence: TGTGCCAGCTCACCGTGGGACAACTCTGGAAACACCATATATTTT.

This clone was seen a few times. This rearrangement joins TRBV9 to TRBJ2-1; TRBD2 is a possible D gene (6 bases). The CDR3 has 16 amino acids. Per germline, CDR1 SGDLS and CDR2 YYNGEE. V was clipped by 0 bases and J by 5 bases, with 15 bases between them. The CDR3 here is CASSVAATRTNNEQFF. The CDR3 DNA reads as TGTGCCAGCAGCGTAGCCGCGACTAGAACCAACAATGAGCAGTTCTTC.

The CDR3 sequence is CASSLANDRVYSPLHF. CDR3 DNA sequence: TGCGCCAGCAGCTTGGCCAACGACCGGGTATATTCACCCCTCCACTTT. The chain has TRBV5-1 and TRBJ1-6, with D uncertain. V was cut by 0 bases and J by 8 bases, with 15 bases left in between. The CDR3 is 16 amino acids. CDR1 and CDR2 (germline): SGHRS, YFSETQ.

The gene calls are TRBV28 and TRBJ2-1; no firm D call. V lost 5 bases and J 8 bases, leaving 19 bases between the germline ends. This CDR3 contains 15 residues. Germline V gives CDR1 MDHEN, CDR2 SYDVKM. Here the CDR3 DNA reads TGTGCCAGCAGTGGCCCGGTCACAGCAATAGATGAGCAGTTCTTC. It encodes CASSGPVTAIDEQFF.

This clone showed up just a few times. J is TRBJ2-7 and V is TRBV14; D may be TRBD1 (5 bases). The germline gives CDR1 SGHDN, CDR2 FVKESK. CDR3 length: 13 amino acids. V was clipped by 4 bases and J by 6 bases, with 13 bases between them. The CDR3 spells CASSPPGSREQYF. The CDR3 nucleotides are TGTGCCAGCAGCCCCCCAGGGTCCCGCGAGCAGTACTTC. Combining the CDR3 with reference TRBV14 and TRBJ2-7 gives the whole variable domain EAGVTQFPSHSVIEKGQTVTLRCDPISGHDNLYWYRRVMGKEIKFLLHFVKESKQDESGMPNNRFLAERTGGTYSTLKVQPAELEDSGVYFCASSPPGSREQYFGPGTRLTVT.

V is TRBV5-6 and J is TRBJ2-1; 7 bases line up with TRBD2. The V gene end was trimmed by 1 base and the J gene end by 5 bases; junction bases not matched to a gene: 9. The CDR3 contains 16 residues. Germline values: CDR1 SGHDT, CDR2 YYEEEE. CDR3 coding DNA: TGTGCCAGCAGCTTGAGGCTCAGCGGGAACAACAATGAGCAGTTCTTC. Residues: CASSLRLSGNNNEQFF.

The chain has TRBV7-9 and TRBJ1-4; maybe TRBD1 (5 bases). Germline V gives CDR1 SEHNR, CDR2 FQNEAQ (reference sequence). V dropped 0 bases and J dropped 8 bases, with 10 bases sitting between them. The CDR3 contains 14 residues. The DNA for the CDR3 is TGTGCCAGCAGCTTAGCAGCCTCAGGGGAAAAACTGTTTTTT. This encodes CASSLAASGEKLFF.

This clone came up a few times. CDR3 coding DNA: TGTGCCAGCAGCATAGCGGGAGGCTCCATAGAGACCCAGTACTTC. This gives the protein CASSIAGGSIETQYF. The V and J genes are TRBV5-4 and TRBJ2-5; 10 nucleotides align to TRBD2. The CDR3 totals 15 residues. Germline loops: CDR1 SGHNT, CDR2 YYREEE (reference sequence). V shed 4 bases and J 4 bases; nucleotides not matched to a gene: 7.